This TCR beta chain was profiled in a study of T cell responses to AZD1222 COVID-19 vaccine. Germline CDR1 MNHEY, CDR2 SVGAGI. There are 12 residues in the CDR3. The V end lost 4 bases, the J end lost 9 bases, and 10 bases lay between the germline ends. Generated by immunoSEQ multiplex PCR, the TCRdb table keeps only in-frame clones and is missing some. The data show about 150,000 clones, with approximately 91% seen just once and around 2.1% held by the top ten. Study observations and caveats: Reportedly, close to half of spike-specific TCRs are directed against unmutated variant regions. The breadth and depth of Spike-specific TCRs increased once two AZD1222 doses had been given.

Turning to this clone: Its antigen is unknown.

The specimen comprised peripheral blood, sampled 28 days after the second AZD1222 dose. The V and J genes are TRBV6-5 and TRBJ1-5; no definite D call. The receptor was isolated from an adult who received the AZD1222 COVID-19 vaccine. Here the CDR3 reads CASSLRSAPQHF. Written as DNA, the CDR3 is TGTGCCAGCAGTTTGAGATCGGCGCCCCAGCATTTT.